Each of the 22 T cell receptor beta chains below was sequenced from the same sample in a study of human T cells and chemical hapten exposure. MiXCR, run by TCRdb on the RACE reads, gives a single entry per CDR3 protein. This table has 35,000 to 45,000 distinct CDR3 sequences, more than 9% appearing once. Time point meaning: patch test 2, 6 weeks after DPC sensitization. Documented treatment: therapeutic diphenylcyclopropenone sensitization with weekly scalp DPC. Before extraction, the whole blood was not fractionated, and total RNA was taken from it. Here the sequenced sample was whole blood, taken in connection with sensitization to the hapten diphenylcyclopropenone (DPC). All receptors derive from a woman under 40 with alopecia areata. Some clones in this sample may be carry-over from other donors' samples.

The rearrangement joins TRBV28 to TRBJ2-1; possible D gene TRBD2, 7 bases. Deletions cut 2 bases from V and 4 bases from J, with 12 bases between. Looked up from germline, CDR1 is MDHEN and CDR2 is SYDVKM. This CDR3 has 15 amino acids. The CDR3 is CASSLGGAGYNEQFF. Written as DNA, the CDR3 is TGTGCCAGCAGTTTAGGGGGGGCCGGGTACAATGAGCAGTTCTTC.

This clonotype was seen many times. The chain employs TRBV10-3 and TRBJ2-3; TRBD1 matches 9 bases. The ends lost 3 bases at V and 3 bases at J; junction bases unmatched: 1. Germline-derived CDR1 and CDR2 are ENHRY and SYGVKD. The CDR3 totals 14 residues. The CDR3, as DNA: TGTGCCATCAGTGAAGGACAGGGGACAGATACGCAGTATTTT. Translated, it gives CAISEGQGTDTQYF.

This clonotype was detected only a few times. The genes are TRBV20-1 and TRBJ2-7; 9 bases are shared with TRBD1. The CDR3 is 16 residues long. Germline lookup yields CDR1 DFQATT and CDR2 SNEGSKA (reference sequence). V lost 2 bases, J lost 3 bases, and 11 bases stayed unmatched. The CDR3 nucleotides read TGCAGTGCTAGACCGATCCGGGACAGGGTTTACTACGAGCAGTACTTC. Its protein is CSARPIRDRVYYEQYF.

This clonotype was observed many times. The chain carries TRBV30 and TRBJ1-1; D remains ambiguous. Germline V gene lookup returns CDR1 GTSNPN and CDR2 SVGIG (reference sequence). Trimming left V 4 bases short and J 5 bases short, with 20 bases between. The CDR3 runs 15 residues. The CDR3 DNA reads TGTGCCTGGACAACAAAACAGACCTTTTGGACTGAAGCTTTCTTT. Translation gives CAWTTKQTFWTEAFF.

This sequence joins TRBV7-8 and TRBJ2-1; no clear D gene. CDR1 SGHVS and CDR2 FQNEAQ come from the germline V gene. This CDR3 comprises 14 residues. V gave up 2 bases and J gave up 2 bases, with 7 bases separating them. In DNA, the CDR3 is TGTGCCAGCAGCTTAATCGAAACCTACAATGAGCAGTTCTTC. Protein product: CASSLIETYNEQFF. The full variable domain, its missing parts supplied by reference TRBV7-8 and TRBJ2-1, is GAGVSQSPRYKVAKRGQDVALRCDPISGHVSLFWYQQALGQGPEFLTYFQNEAQLDKSGLPSDRFFAERPEGSVSTLKIQRTQQEDSAVYLCASSLIETYNEQFFGPGTRLTVL.

This clonotype was recorded at least ten times. The V call is TRBV7-9, the J call TRBJ1-1; TRBD1 might be the D (6 bases). CDR1 SEHNR and CDR2 FQNEAQ come from the germline V gene (reference sequence). The length of the CDR3 is 14 residues. V was pared by 0 bases and J by 4 bases, with 9 bases between. This CDR3 reads CASSLAGGPTEAFF. CDR3 DNA sequence: TGTGCCAGCAGCTTAGCGGGGGGGCCCACTGAAGCTTTCTTT.

The chain joins TRBV6-1 to TRBJ2-4; D is unclear. V dropped 4 bases and J dropped 1 base, with 23 bases sitting between them. CDR3 length: 19 amino acids. Germline V CDR1 and CDR2: MNHNS, SASEGT. CDR3 in amino acids: CASSGYYSVSPRAKNIQYF. As DNA, the CDR3 is TGTGCCAGCAGTGGTTATTATTCGGTATCCCCCAGGGCCAAAAACATTCAGTACTTC.

In its sample, this clonotype was seen many times. The chain uses TRBV20-1 and TRBJ2-3; tentative D call: TRBD1 (6 bases). The germline CDR1 and CDR2 sequences are DFQATT and SNEGSKA (reference sequence). The CDR3 extends over 13 amino acids. Trimming stripped 5 bases from V and 0 bases from J, with 9 bases between. The CDR3 loop is CSARTASTDTQYF. In nucleotides, the CDR3 is TGCAGTGCTCGGACAGCTAGCACAGATACGCAGTATTTT.

This clonotype has a count of ten or more. The chain carries TRBV7-6 and TRBJ2-3; 9 bases agree with TRBD2. The CDR3 runs 16 residues. V lost 2 bases and J lost 3; bases outside the gene matches: 6. In germline, CDR1 is SGHVS, CDR2 FNYEAQ. CDR3 bases: TGTGCCAGCAGCTTACGGCGGGGGGGACTAACAGATACGCAGTATTTT. This gives the protein CASSLRRGGLTDTQYF.

This clonotype was picked up many times. The chain joins TRBV7-9 to TRBJ2-1, with TRBD1 matching over 7 bases. Germline trimming cut 6 bases from V and 2 bases from J; bases unmatched to any gene: 7. Looked up from germline, CDR1 is SEHNR and CDR2 is FQNEAQ (reference sequence). The CDR3 length is 15 residues. CDR3 sequence: CASRSPDRTYNEQFF. The CDR3 DNA reads as TGTGCCAGCAGGTCACCGGACAGGACCTACAATGAGCAGTTCTTC.

The chain links TRBV5-1 to TRBJ2-1; D is undetermined. Deletions cut 0 bases from V and 0 bases from J, with 10 bases between. The CDR3 spans 16 residues. Germline V gene data show CDR1 as SGHRS and CDR2 as YFSETQ. Here the CDR3 DNA reads TGCGCCAGCAGCTTGGGTCCAGAAGGCTCCTACAATGAGCAGTTCTTC. Translating it yields CASSLGPEGSYNEQFF.

This clonotype was detected ten times or more. The chain uses TRBV11-3 and TRBJ2-1; D is unresolved. CDR1 is SGHNT, CDR2 YENEEA, per germline. The V and J ends lost 2 bases and 10 bases respectively, with 9 bases between them. The CDR3 runs 12 residues. The CDR3 region is CASSLNRREQFF. CDR3 DNA sequence: TGTGCCAGCAGCTTAAATCGTCGCGAGCAGTTCTTC. Complete variable domain (other parts from reference TRBV11-3 and TRBJ2-1): EAGVVQSPRYKIIEKKQPVAFWCNPISGHNTLYWYLQNLGQGPELLIRYENEEAVDDSQLPKDRFSAERLKGVDSTLKIQPAELGDSAVYLCASSLNRREQFFGPGTRLTVL.

This clonotype was seen ten or more times. The V call is TRBV7-6, the J call TRBJ2-2, with TRBD2 matching 8 bases. This CDR3 has 17 amino acids. The trim removed 5 bases at V and 2 bases at J, leaving 10 bases unmatched. Germline V gene data show CDR1 as SGHVS and CDR2 as FNYEAQ. In nucleotides, the CDR3 is TGTGCCAGCAGCAAATTTCAGCGGGGGATTAACACCGGGGAGCTGTTTTTT. It encodes CASSKFQRGINTGELFF.

The chain recombines TRBV21-1 with TRBJ2-6. TRBV21-1 is noted as a pseudogene. CDR3 length equals 15 residues. CDR3 loop: CASRLKGSGANVLTF. In DNA, the CDR3 is TGTGCCAGCCGACTTAAGGGTAGCGGGGCCAACGTCCTGACTTTC.

CDR3 amino acids: CSAIEGGLRQPQHF. For the CDR3, the DNA is TGCAGTGCTATCGAAGGGGGTCTCCGGCAGCCCCAGCATTTT. The rearrangement links TRBV20-1 to TRBJ1-5; D is possibly TRBD1 (6 bases). The CDR3 contains 14 residues. CDR1 and CDR2 from the germline V gene are DFQATT and SNEGSKA (reference sequence). Trimming removed 4 bases from V and 7 bases from J, with 17 bases in between.

This clonotype was seen more than once but under ten times. The chain carries TRBV28 and TRBJ1-2, with D maybe TRBD1 (5 bases). Trimming left V 5 bases short and J 7 bases short, with 23 bases between. Germline CDR1 and CDR2: MDHEN and SYDVKM. The CDR3 runs to 16 residues. The CDR3 DNA follows: TGTGCCAGCAGTCCAGGCGACGATGAGGGACGGCTTGGCTACACCTTC. Translating it yields CASSPGDDEGRLGYTF.

This clonotype has just a few counts. J is TRBJ1-2 and V is TRBV5-1; D gene ambiguous. V lost 0 bases and J 5 bases, leaving 8 bases between the germline ends. The CDR3 sequence is 13 residues long. The V gene's germline CDR1 is SGHRS and CDR2 YFSETQ. DNA for the CDR3: TGCGCCAGCAGCTTGGGGCAGAGGTATGGCTACACCTTC. Its translation is CASSLGQRYGYTF. The full variable domain, its missing parts supplied by reference TRBV5-1 and TRBJ1-2, is KAGVTQTPRYLIKTRGQQVTLSCSPISGHRSVSWYQQTPGQGLQFLFEYFSETQRNKGNFPGRFSGRQFSNSRSEMNVSTLELGDSALYLCASSLGQRYGYTFGSGTRLTVV.

The chain is built from TRBV9 and TRBJ1-1; D gene unclear. The length of the CDR3 is 13 residues. Germline V gene sequence: CDR1 SGDLS, CDR2 YYNGEE. V was pared by 2 bases and J by 5 bases, with 10 bases between. The CDR3 here is CASSVGGHTEAFF. The CDR3 DNA reads as TGTGCCAGCAGCGTCGGTGGGCATACTGAAGCTTTCTTT.

This sequence joins TRBV18 and TRBJ2-3; tentative D call: TRBD2 (6 bases). V gave up 1 base and J gave up 3 bases, with 8 bases separating them. This CDR3 region has 14 residues. Germline CDR1 and CDR2: KGHSH and LQKENI. The CDR3 coding sequence is TGTGCCAGCTCACCACTAGCGGTGACAGATACGCAGTATTTT. Protein: CASSPLAVTDTQYF.

Ten or more counts support this clonotype. The V and J genes are TRBV20-1 and TRBJ2-2; D could derive from TRBD1 or TRBD2 (5 bases each). Trimming took 6 bases from V and 0 from J, leaving 11 bases between them. Germline V gene sequence: CDR1 DFQATT, CDR2 SNEGSKA (reference sequence). The length of the CDR3 is 14 residues. The CDR3: CSALGPTNTGELFF. DNA of the CDR3: TGCAGTGCATTGGGACCGACGAACACCGGGGAGCTGTTTTTT.

This clonotype turned up a few times. An end of the junction does not agree with germline; a read error may underlie this. The gene calls are TRBV6-1 and TRBJ1-1, with D unresolved. CDR1 and CDR2 from the germline V gene are MNHNS and SASEGT. There are 13 residues in the CDR3. The CDR3 spells CASSQRGQASARF. CDR3 sequence (DNA): TGTGCCAGCAGTCAAAGAGGTCAAGCCAGTGCACGTTTT.

The genes are TRBV6-1 and TRBJ2-1, with 10 nucleotides matching TRBD2. The CDR3 length is 16 residues. Germline CDR1 reads MNHNS; CDR2 reads SASEGT. V trimming: 4 bases; J trimming: 4 bases; junction bases outside the gene matches: 7. DNA for the CDR3: TGTGCCAGCAGTGGTTTAGCGGGGGGCCAGTACAATGAGCAGTTCTTC. Protein sequence: CASSGLAGGQYNEQFF.